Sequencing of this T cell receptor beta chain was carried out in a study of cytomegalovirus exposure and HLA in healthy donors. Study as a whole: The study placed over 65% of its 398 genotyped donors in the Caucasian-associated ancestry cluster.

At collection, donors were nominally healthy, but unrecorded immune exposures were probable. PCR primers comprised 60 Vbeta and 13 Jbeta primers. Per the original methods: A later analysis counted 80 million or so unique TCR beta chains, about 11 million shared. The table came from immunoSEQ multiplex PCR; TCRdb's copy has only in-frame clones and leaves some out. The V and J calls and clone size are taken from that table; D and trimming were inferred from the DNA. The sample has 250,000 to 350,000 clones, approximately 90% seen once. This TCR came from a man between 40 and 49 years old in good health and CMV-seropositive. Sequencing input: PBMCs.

CDR3 bases: TGTGCCAGCAGCTTAGAAGGCGGGAGCTTCACCGATACGCAGTATTTT. It translates to CASSLEGGSFTDTQYF. The V and J genes are TRBV11-2 and TRBJ2-3; TRBD2 matches 7 bases. The CDR3 spans 16 residues. Germline loops: CDR1 SGHAT, CDR2 FQNNGV. V dropped 0 bases and J dropped 6; count of bases not matched to a gene: 9.